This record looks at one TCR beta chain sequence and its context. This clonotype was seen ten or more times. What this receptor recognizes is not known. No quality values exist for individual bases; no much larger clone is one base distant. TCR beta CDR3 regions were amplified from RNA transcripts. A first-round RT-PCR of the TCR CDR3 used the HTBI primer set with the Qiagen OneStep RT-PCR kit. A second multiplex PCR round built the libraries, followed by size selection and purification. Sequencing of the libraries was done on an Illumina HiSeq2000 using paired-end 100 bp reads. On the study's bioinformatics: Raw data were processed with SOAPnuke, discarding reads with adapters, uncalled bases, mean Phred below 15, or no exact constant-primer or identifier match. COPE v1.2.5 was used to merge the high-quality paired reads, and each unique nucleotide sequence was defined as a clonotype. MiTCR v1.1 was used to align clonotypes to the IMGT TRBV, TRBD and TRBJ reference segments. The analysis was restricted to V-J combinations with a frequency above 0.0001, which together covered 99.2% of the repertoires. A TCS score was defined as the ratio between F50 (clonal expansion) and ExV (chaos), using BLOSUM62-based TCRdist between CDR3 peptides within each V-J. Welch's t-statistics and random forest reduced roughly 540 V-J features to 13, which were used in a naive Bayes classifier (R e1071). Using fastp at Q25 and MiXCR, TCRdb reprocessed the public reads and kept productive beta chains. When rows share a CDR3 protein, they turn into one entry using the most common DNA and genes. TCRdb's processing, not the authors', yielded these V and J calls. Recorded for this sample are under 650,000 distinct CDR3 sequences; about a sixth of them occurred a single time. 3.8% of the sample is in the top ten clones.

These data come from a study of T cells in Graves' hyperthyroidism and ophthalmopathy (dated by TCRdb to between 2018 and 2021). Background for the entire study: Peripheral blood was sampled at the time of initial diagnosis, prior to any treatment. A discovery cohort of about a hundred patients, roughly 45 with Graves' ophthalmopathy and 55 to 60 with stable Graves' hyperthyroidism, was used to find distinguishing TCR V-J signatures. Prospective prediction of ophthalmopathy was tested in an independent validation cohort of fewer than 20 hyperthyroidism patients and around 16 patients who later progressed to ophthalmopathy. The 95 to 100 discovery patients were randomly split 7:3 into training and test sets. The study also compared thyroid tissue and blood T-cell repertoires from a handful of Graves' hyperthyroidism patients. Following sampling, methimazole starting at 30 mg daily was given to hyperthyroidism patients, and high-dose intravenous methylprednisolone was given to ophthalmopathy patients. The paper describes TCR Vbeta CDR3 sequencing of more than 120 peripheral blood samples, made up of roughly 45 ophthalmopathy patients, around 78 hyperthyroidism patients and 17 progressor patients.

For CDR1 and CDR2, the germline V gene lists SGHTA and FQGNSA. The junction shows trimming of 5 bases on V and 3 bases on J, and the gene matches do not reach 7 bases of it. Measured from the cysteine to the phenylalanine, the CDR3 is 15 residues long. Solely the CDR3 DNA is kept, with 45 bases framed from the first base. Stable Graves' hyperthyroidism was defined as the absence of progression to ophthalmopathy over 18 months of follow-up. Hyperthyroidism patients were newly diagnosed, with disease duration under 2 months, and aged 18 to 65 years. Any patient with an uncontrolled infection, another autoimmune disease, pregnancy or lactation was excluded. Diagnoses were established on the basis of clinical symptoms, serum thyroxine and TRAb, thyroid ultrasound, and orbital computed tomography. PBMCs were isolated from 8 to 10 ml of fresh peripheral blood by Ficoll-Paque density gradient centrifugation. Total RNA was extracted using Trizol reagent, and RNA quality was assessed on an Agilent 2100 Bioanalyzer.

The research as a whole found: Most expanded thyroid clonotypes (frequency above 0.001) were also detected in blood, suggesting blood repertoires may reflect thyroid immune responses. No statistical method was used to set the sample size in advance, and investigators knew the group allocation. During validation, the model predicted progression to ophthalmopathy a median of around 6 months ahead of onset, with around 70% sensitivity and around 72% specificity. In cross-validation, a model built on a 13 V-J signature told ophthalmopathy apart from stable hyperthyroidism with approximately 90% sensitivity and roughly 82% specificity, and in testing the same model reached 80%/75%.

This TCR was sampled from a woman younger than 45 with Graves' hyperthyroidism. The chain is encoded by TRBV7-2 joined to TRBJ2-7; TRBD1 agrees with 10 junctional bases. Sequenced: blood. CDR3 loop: CASSGGGTGDYEQYF. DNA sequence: TGTGCCAGCAGCGGAGGGGGGACAGGGGACTACGAGCAGTACTTC.